Presented here are 24 T cell receptor beta chains from one specimen sequenced in a study of T cell responses to AZD1222 COVID-19 vaccine. Data came from immunoSEQ multiplex PCR; TCRdb stores just in-frame clones and leaves some out. Found here are around 110,000 clones, roughly 88% of them singletons; the top ten hold about a tenth. This material consisted of peripheral blood, taken on day 0 of AZD1222 vaccination. The receptors come from an adult in good health.

The V call is TRBV9, the J call TRBJ2-6, with D possibly being TRBD2 (5 bases). Deletions cut 3 bases from V and 0 bases from J, with 7 bases between. CDR1 and CDR2 (germline): SGDLS, YYNGEE. The length of the CDR3 is 15 residues. The CDR3 spells CASSGGGSGANVLTF. The CDR3 DNA is TGTGCCAGCAGCGGCGGAGGCTCTGGGGCCAACGTCCTGACTTTC.

The chain uses TRBV3-1 (or the pseudogene TRBV3-2) and TRBJ1-1; 9 nucleotides align to TRBD1. Trimming at V came to 4 bases and at J to 7 bases, leaving 7 bases not matched to a gene. The CDR3 runs to 14 residues. Germline lookup yields CDR1 LGHDT and CDR2 YNNKEL (reference sequence). The CDR3 loop is CASSPCDRGVEAFF. In DNA form, the CDR3 reads TGTGCCAGCAGCCCTTGCGACAGGGGGGTTGAAGCTTTCTTT.

This chain joins TRBV7-9 and TRBJ2-2; 7 positions agree with TRBD2. CDR1 is SEHNR, CDR2 FQNEAQ, per germline (reference sequence). The junction had 12 bases not matched to a gene; V was cut back by 5 bases and J by 6 bases. The CDR3 is made up of 16 amino acids. CDR3 DNA sequence: TGTGCCAGCAGCGCCGCACTAGCGAGATCTGCCGGGGAGCTGTTTTTT. Translated: CASSAALARSAGELFF.

The rearrangement joins TRBV7-3 to TRBJ2-3; D may be TRBD2 (7 bases). The CDR3 is made up of 16 amino acids. Trimming removed 5 bases from V and 1 base from J, with 16 bases in between. The germline CDR1 and CDR2 sequences are SGHTA and FQGTGA. This CDR3 reads CASSQRGGAGTDTQYF. The CDR3 nucleotides read TGTGCCAGCAGCCAACGAGGGGGGGCAGGCACAGATACGCAGTATTTT.

The chain employs TRBV3-1 (or the pseudogene TRBV3-2) and TRBJ2-2; TRBD1 matches at 7 bases. Germline V gene lookup returns CDR1 LGHDT and CDR2 YNNKEL (reference sequence). The CDR3 is 17 residues long. With 4 bases clipped from V and 1 base from J, the junction kept 9 bases outside the gene matches. The CDR3 sequence: CASSRDYRTGNTGELFF. The CDR3 nucleotides read TGTGCCAGCAGCCGAGACTATCGGACAGGGAACACCGGGGAGCTGTTTTTT.

V and J are TRBV18 and TRBJ1-1; D gene ambiguous. The CDR3 is 15 amino acids. V was shortened by 4 bases and J by 0 bases, with 12 bases between the two germline ends. Looked up from germline, CDR1 is KGHSH and CDR2 is LQKENI. The CDR3 bases are TGTGCCAGCTCACTTGACCAGGCCATGAACACTGAAGCTTTCTTT. Amino acids: CASSLDQAMNTEAFF.

V is TRBV19 and J is TRBJ2-3; D may be TRBD1 (6 bases). Germline values: CDR1 LNHDA, CDR2 SQIVND (reference sequence). V lost 4 bases and J 3 bases, leaving 17 bases between the germline ends. This CDR3 is built from 16 residues. CDR3 DNA sequence: TGTGCCAGTAGTACCGTGGCACAGGGACCGACAGATACGCAGTATTTT. Translating gives CASSTVAQGPTDTQYF.

CDR3 sequence: CASSPRAGTPSDEQYF. CDR3 DNA sequence: TGTGCCAGCAGCCCAAGAGCCGGGACCCCATCCGACGAGCAGTACTTC. This rearrangement joins TRBV7-3 to TRBJ2-7; either TRBD1 or TRBD2 may fit D (5 bases each). This CDR3 is built from 16 residues. The V gene lost 5 bases and the J gene lost 5 bases, with 22 bases spanning the gap. Germline assignment: CDR1 SGHTA and CDR2 FQGTGA.

The rearrangement joins TRBV5-6 to TRBJ1-2, with TRBD1 matching 7 bases. The germline V gene encodes CDR1 SGHDT and CDR2 YYEEEE. This CDR3 comprises 14 residues. Trimming removed 3 bases from V and 6 bases from J; junction bases left unmatched: 8. In nucleotides, the CDR3 is TGTGCCAGCAGCTGGATTGACAGGGAGGATGGCTACACCTTC. Amino acids: CASSWIDREDGYTF.

The chain uses TRBV30 and TRBJ2-7; D gene uncertain. CDR3 length: 13 amino acids. Per germline, CDR1 GTSNPN and CDR2 SVGIG (reference sequence). V was trimmed by 1 base and J by 2 bases, leaving 9 bases between them. CDR3 loop: CAWSAGLTYEQYF. CDR3 nucleotides: TGTGCCTGGAGTGCCGGCCTGACCTACGAGCAGTACTTC. The complete variable domain, with remaining parts taken from reference TRBV30 and TRBJ2-7, reads SQTIHQWPATLVQPVGSPLSLECTVEGTSNPNLYWYRQAAGRGLQLLFYSVGIGQISSEVPQNLSASRPQDRQFILSSKKLLLSDSGFYLCAWSAGLTYEQYFGPGTRLTVT.

The chain is built from TRBV11-2 and TRBJ2-7; 8 bases are a match to TRBD2. The V and J ends lost 5 bases and 5 bases, in that order; junction bases with no gene match: 5. The V gene's germline CDR1 is SGHAT and CDR2 FQNNGV. This CDR3 has 13 residues. The CDR3 region has the DNA TGTGCCAGCAGCACAGGACTAGCCAACGAGCAGTACTTC. As protein: CASSTGLANEQYF. Full variable domain (remainder filled in from reference TRBV11-2 and TRBJ2-7): EAGVAQSPRYKIIEKRQSVAFWCNPISGHATLYWYQQILGQGPKLLIQFQNNGVVDDSQLPKDRFSAERLKGVDSTLKIQPAKLEDSAVYLCASSTGLANEQYFGPGTRLTVT.

This chain joins TRBV9 and TRBJ1-1; possible D gene TRBD1, 6 bases. Germline CDR1 is SGDLS and CDR2 is YYNGEE. The length of the CDR3 is 16 residues. With 3 bases removed from V and 5 bases from J, the gap between germline ends came to 20 bases. CDR3 coding DNA: TGTGCCAGCAGCGCCCAGATAGAACAGGGATGGACTGAAGCTTTCTTT. Protein: CASSAQIEQGWTEAFF.

Only one count was recorded for this clone. V is TRBV21-1 and J is TRBJ2-4; TRBD1, the table's D call, was not compared with the DNA. TRBV21-1 is a pseudogene segment. CDR3 length: 19 residues. The CDR3 is CASSAPRDRGQIAKNIQYF. The CDR3 bases are TGTGCCAGCAGCGCCCCCCGGGACAGGGGGCAGATAGCCAAAAACATTCAGTACTTC.

This sequence joins TRBV7-3 and TRBJ2-5, with 13 bases fitting TRBD2. V dropped 4 bases and J dropped 3; count of bases not matched to a gene: 2. Germline CDR1 SGHTA, CDR2 FQGTGA. This CDR3 has 15 amino acids. CDR3 sequence (DNA): TGTGCCAGCAGCTCAGGACTAGCGGGGGAAGAGACCCAGTACTTC. As protein: CASSSGLAGEETQYF.

The rearrangement uses TRBV24-1 and TRBJ2-1; no clear D. V was cut by 7 bases and J by 5 bases, with 14 bases left in between. In germline, CDR1 is KGHDR, CDR2 SFDVKD. This CDR3 has 14 amino acids. The CDR3 sequence is CATRAAATDNEQFF. CDR3 nucleotide sequence: TGTGCCACCAGGGCGGCGGCTACTGACAATGAGCAGTTCTTC.

V usage is TRBV3-1 (or the pseudogene TRBV3-2) and J usage is TRBJ2-7, with TRBD1 matching over 7 bases. The CDR3 loop spans 13 amino acids. The germline CDR1 and CDR2 sequences are LGHDT and YNNKEL (reference sequence). After removal of 8 bases from V and 6 bases from J, the junction contained 10 bases not matched to a gene. CDR3 sequence reads: CASGTEYRGEQYF. DNA for the CDR3: TGTGCCAGCGGGACCGAATACAGGGGCGAGCAGTACTTC.

The chain combines TRBV7-3 with TRBJ2-7, with TRBD1 matching over 8 bases. J lost 4 bases, V lost 5 bases, and 16 bases had no gene match. CDR3 length equals 17 residues. Germline V CDR1 and CDR2: SGHTA, FQGTGA. DNA of the CDR3: TGTGCCAGCAGCACCCGGACAGGGATCAGCCGAGGTTACGAGCAGTACTTC. Amino acid sequence: CASSTRTGISRGYEQYF.

The rearrangement joins TRBV6-5 to TRBJ1-1, with TRBD1 matching 9 bases. V was pared by 4 bases and J by 5 bases, with 8 bases of the junction left unmatched. Germline loops: CDR1 MNHEY, CDR2 SVGAGI. The CDR3 extends over 15 amino acids. CDR3 protein: CASSLQGAKRTEAFF. The CDR3 nucleotides read TGTGCCAGCAGTTTACAGGGGGCCAAAAGGACTGAAGCTTTCTTT.

The rearrangement links TRBV7-6 to TRBJ1-5, with D uncertain. There are 15 residues in the CDR3. Trimming removed 4 bases from V and 2 bases from J, with 12 bases in between. Looked up from germline, CDR1 is SGHVS and CDR2 is FNYEAQ. CDR3 in DNA: TGTGCCAGCAGCTCCATGAGCGGGGGCAATCAGCCCCAGCATTTT. Protein sequence: CASSSMSGGNQPQHF.

The chain has TRBV5-8 and TRBJ2-1; 7 bases align to TRBD2. CDR3 length: 13 residues. Germline V gene data show CDR1 as SGHTS and CDR2 as YDEGEE. V lost 5 bases, J lost 7 bases, and 6 bases stayed unmatched. The CDR3 region has the DNA TGTGCCAGCAGGCGTCAGGGAGGGAATGAGCAGTTCTTC. The encoded protein is CASRRQGGNEQFF. The variable domain in full, completed from reference TRBV5-8 and TRBJ2-1, reads EAGVTQSPTHLIKTRGQQATLRCSPISGHTSVYWYQQALGLGLQFLLWYDEGEERNRGNFPPRFSGRQFPNYSSELNVNALELEDSALYLCASRRQGGNEQFFGPGTRLTVL.

The genes are TRBV28 and TRBJ1-2; D is unresolved. V was cut by 8 bases and J by 0 bases, with 19 bases left in between. The CDR3 consists of 16 residues. Germline V gene lookup returns CDR1 MDHEN and CDR2 SYDVKM. The CDR3 here is CASGDPRAAANYGYTF. Written as DNA, the CDR3 is TGTGCCAGCGGGGATCCCCGGGCCGCCGCTAACTATGGCTACACCTTC.

In DNA form, the CDR3 reads TGTGCCAGCAGTGAAGGGCAGGAGAACACTGAAGCTTTCTTT. It translates to CASSEGQENTEAFF. The rearrangement uses TRBV6-1 and TRBJ1-1; D is uncertain. Germline loops: CDR1 MNHNS, CDR2 SASEGT. CDR3 length: 14 amino acids. Trimming removed 1 base from V and 1 base from J, with 7 bases in between.

V is TRBV28 and J is TRBJ1-2, with 7 bases fitting TRBD1. Germline V gene data show CDR1 as MDHEN and CDR2 as SYDVKM. The CDR3 totals 15 residues. After removal of 5 bases from V and 3 bases from J, the junction contained 9 bases not matched to a gene. The CDR3 loop reads CASSPGTARDYGYTF. Written as DNA, the CDR3 is TGTGCCAGCAGTCCCGGGACAGCGAGAGACTATGGCTACACCTTC.

The chain combines TRBV7-3 with TRBJ2-5; TRBD2 is a possible D gene (6 bases). The CDR3 runs 14 residues. The germline CDR1 and CDR2 sequences are SGHTA and FQGTGA. Trimming removed 1 base from V and 2 bases from J, with 8 bases in between. CDR3 sequence reads: CASSLMGGQETQYF. The CDR3, as DNA: TGTGCCAGCAGCTTAATGGGAGGACAAGAGACCCAGTACTTC. Drawing the rest from reference TRBV7-3 and TRBJ2-5, the complete variable domain is GAGVSQTPSNKVTEKGKYVELRCDPISGHTALYWYRQSLGQGPEFLIYFQGTGAADDSGLPNDRFFAVRPEGSVSTLKIQRTERGDSAVYLCASSLMGGQETQYFGPGTRLLVL.